This TCR beta chain was sequenced during a study of cytomegalovirus exposure and HLA in healthy donors (TCRdb year 2017). In the study overall: A later analysis indicated that the roughly 130 validation repertoires were generated on the platform also employed for the approximately 690 repertoires of the first cohort. The study aimed to test whether signatures of past pathogen exposure could be identified by cataloging public T cell receptors. The study combined high-throughput TCR immunosequencing, statistical association of individual TCRs with disease status, and machine learning to predict cytomegalovirus infection status. A separate validation cohort of roughly 110 different subjects was used in addition to the approximately 610-subject first cohort.

The junction carries 10 bases between V and J, which are trimmed by 3 bases and 5 bases respectively. The CDR3 contains 12 residues, cysteine and phenylalanine counted. CDR3 DNA only is kept here, 36 bases in frame from base 1. CDR1 SQVTM and CDR2 ANQGSEA are derived from the germline V gene. About this clone: Its recognized antigen is unknown. No much larger clone is present one base from it, and per-base qualities are unavailable.

Overall study results and their limits: In vitro tests confirmed that a few of the cytomegalovirus-associated TCR beta chains recognize cytomegalovirus antigens. Most TCR sequences were observed very rarely across donors, whereas some public TCRs were present in many individuals. A total of about 180 TCR beta chains were listed by the study as associated with cytomegalovirus. A later analysis lacked HLA typing for the validation cohort, so it scored co-occurrence in that cohort across all 130 or so repertoires. A later analysis found that TCRs clustered in the first cohort also tended to co-occur in the 110 or so validation repertoires, with 90% to 95% of cluster scores above 0. Cytomegalovirus status was reported to be diagnosed by the classifier with high specificity and sensitivity in both the original and validation cohorts. The authors suggested that the approach could potentially be generalized to other disease states and immunological phenotypes.

Libraries came from the immunoSEQ multiplex PCR assay. In the original analysis: A statistical classification framework was built for diagnosing cytomegalovirus status from the catalog of TCR beta chain sequences. The table comes from immuneACCESS by way of TCRdb, which keeps in-frame sequences with V and J called. Part of the clones is missing from these tables; in studies checked, under half for an unresolved V gene and the rest for unknown reasons. V, J and clone size were drawn from that table, and D and trimming were deduced from the DNA. The sample includes roughly 100,000 clones, with about 86% observed a single time. Of the sample, over 3% falls within the top ten clones. The donors belonged to the validation cohort of under 150 subjects, which was separate from the approximately 660-subject first cohort.

The chain is assembled from TRBV29-1 and TRBJ2-5; the D gene is perhaps TRBD1, from 5 matching bases. What was sequenced was PBMCs. The origin of this receptor is a woman under 30 in good health and CMV-seropositive. At the DNA level, the sequence is TGCAGCGTTGACTTAGGGGTGGAGACCCAGTACTTC. This codes for CSVDLGVETQYF.